Below, 28 T cell receptor beta chains from the same sample are listed, as sequenced in a study of shared clonotypes between healthy human individuals. Repertoires were generated with immunoSEQ multiplex PCR, while TCRdb's copy carries only in-frame clones and drops some. This repertoire shows about 990,000 clones, approximately 80% found once; its top ten account for 0.61%. The material sequenced was memory CD4+ T cells from PBMCs. Subset in this sample: CD45RA-negative fraction. These receptors all come from a man aged 18 to 30 in good health. Some clones in this sample may be carry-over from other donors' samples.

The chain combines TRBV5-1 with TRBJ2-3, with D perhaps matching TRBD1 or TRBD2 (5 bases each). Germline V gene sequence: CDR1 SGHRS, CDR2 YFSETQ. This CDR3 comprises 17 residues. Between the trimmed V and J ends, which lost 4 bases and 2 bases, there was a span of 20 bases. The CDR3 coding sequence is TGCGCCAGCAGCCCTCGGGGCTACCTACTCAACACAGATACGCAGTATTTT. As protein: CASSPRGYLLNTDTQYF. Supplemented by reference TRBV5-1 and TRBJ2-3, the full variable domain reads KAGVTQTPRYLIKTRGQQVTLSCSPISGHRSVSWYQQTPGQGLQFLFEYFSETQRNKGNFPGRFSGRQFSNSRSEMNVSTLELGDSALYLCASSPRGYLLNTDTQYFGPGTRLTVL.

The chain couples TRBV14 to TRBJ1-2; D ambiguous. CDR3 length equals 15 residues. Trimming took off 5 bases at V and 1 base at J, with 14 bases between the two ends. Germline loops: CDR1 SGHDN, CDR2 FVKESK. CDR3 in DNA: TGTGCCAGCAGCTCCCGAGCCCGCTTTAACTATGGCTACACCTTC. It specifies CASSSRARFNYGYTF.

The CDR3 DNA is TGCGCCAGCAGCTTGGGACCCAGGGGACAGAAGTCCTACGAGCAGTACTTC. Translation gives CASSLGPRGQKSYEQYF. The chain has TRBV5-1 and TRBJ2-7; 7 nucleotides agree with TRBD1. The junction had 10 bases not matched to a gene; V was cut back by 0 bases and J by 1 base. CDR3 size: 17 residues. CDR1 and CDR2 (germline): SGHRS, YFSETQ. The full variable domain, completed using reference TRBV5-1 and TRBJ2-7, is KAGVTQTPRYLIKTRGQQVTLSCSPISGHRSVSWYQQTPGQGLQFLFEYFSETQRNKGNFPGRFSGRQFSNSRSEMNVSTLELGDSALYLCASSLGPRGQKSYEQYFGPGTRLTVT.

V usage is TRBV18 and J usage is TRBJ1-3; 8 bases line up with TRBD1. Germline V gene data show CDR1 as KGHSH and CDR2 as LQKENI. The CDR3 extends over 15 amino acids. V lost 5 bases to trimming and J lost 4 bases; unmatched junction nucleotides: 7. CDR3 loop: CASSRQGTSGNTIYF. The CDR3 nucleotides read TGTGCCAGCTCAAGACAGGGGACATCCGGAAACACCATATATTTT.

The chain links TRBV2 to TRBJ2-2, with a weak D call TRBD1 (6 bases). Per germline, CDR1 SNHLY and CDR2 FYNNEI. The CDR3 extends over 14 amino acids. With 6 bases removed from V and 0 bases from J, the gap between germline ends came to 8 bases. The DNA for the CDR3 is TGTGCCAGCAGGGACAGACCGAACACCGGGGAGCTGTTTTTT. This translates into CASRDRPNTGELFF.

This chain connects TRBV4-3 to TRBJ2-2; 8 bases agree with TRBD2. CDR3 length: 21 amino acids. CDR1 and CDR2 (germline): LGHNA, YSLEER. Trimming cost V 0 bases and J 7 bases; bases outside gene matches: 22. The CDR3 DNA sequence: TGCGCCAGCAGCCAAGATGCGGCCACAGGGTGGGGGACTAGTCGGGTCGGGGAGCTGTTTTTT. This encodes CASSQDAATGWGTSRVGELFF.

The chain has TRBV5-6 and TRBJ2-3, with D perhaps matching TRBD2 (7 bases). The CDR3 has 16 amino acids. Trimming stripped 4 bases from V and 2 bases from J, with 17 bases between. Germline CDR1 reads SGHDT; CDR2 reads YYEEEE. CDR3 sequence: CASSTQGRGITDTQYF. The CDR3 DNA reads TGTGCCAGCAGCACGCAGGGGAGGGGAATCACAGATACGCAGTATTTT. The variable domain in full, with the rest retrieved from reference TRBV5-6 and TRBJ2-3, is DAGVTQSPTHLIKTRGQQVTLRCSPKSGHDTVSWYQQALGQGPQFIFQYYEEEERQRGNFPDRFSGHQFPNYSSELNVNALLLGDSALYLCASSTQGRGITDTQYFGPGTRLTVL.

The count of this clone is one. The rearrangement uses TRBV6-5 and TRBJ1-4, with D hard to call. This CDR3 spans 14 amino acids. Germline CDR1 is MNHEY and CDR2 is SVGAGI. The ends were cut back, 8 bases at V and 8 bases at J, with 18 bases in the middle. CDR3 nucleotides: TGTGCCAGCGGAGCCCCATCCAACTTGGAAAAACTGTTTTTT. Its protein product is CASGAPSNLEKLFF.

The chain employs TRBV2 and TRBJ1-1; possibly TRBD1 for D (6 bases). The ends were cut back, 7 bases at V and 2 bases at J, with 20 bases in the middle. Germline CDR1 and CDR2: SNHLY and FYNNEI. CDR3 length: 16 residues. The CDR3 is CASIARGPVGNTEAFF. CDR3 DNA: TGTGCCAGCATCGCCAGGGGCCCAGTGGGCAACACTGAAGCTTTCTTT. The entire variable domain, with the rest obtained from reference TRBV2 and TRBJ1-1, is as follows: EPEVTQTPSHQVTQMGQEVILRCVPISNHLYFYWYRQILGQKVEFLVSFYNNEISEKSEIFDDQFSVERPDGSNFTLKIRSTKLEDSAMYFCASIARGPVGNTEAFFGQGTRLTVV.

The chain has TRBV7-8 and TRBJ2-6, with 7 bases identical to TRBD1. This CDR3 spans 17 amino acids. V trimming: 5 bases; J trimming: 0 bases; junction bases outside the gene matches: 7. Germline CDR1 reads SGHVS; CDR2 reads FQNEAQ. The DNA of the CDR3 is TGTGCCAGCAGCCAAGACAGGGTCAGCTCTGGGGCCAACGTCCTGACTTTC. Translation: CASSQDRVSSGANVLTF.

Notes on this clone: This sequence is one base from a far larger clone and is likely a read error. The identical CDR3 is also encoded by other nucleotide sequences in the sample. The chain employs TRBV30 and TRBJ2-3; 7 nucleotides line up with TRBD1. CDR1 is GTSNPN, CDR2 SVGIG, per germline (reference sequence). Trimming took 3 bases from V and 1 from J; bases not matched to a gene: 13. The CDR3 sequence is 17 residues long. In DNA form, the CDR3 reads TGTGCCTGGAGCCTATTTCGGACAGGTACCCGCACAGATACGCAGTATTTT. It encodes CAWSLFRTGTRTDTQYF.

This chain joins TRBV5-1 and TRBJ2-5; 12 bases map to TRBD2. Trimming cost V 4 bases and J 2 bases; bases outside gene matches: 6. The CDR3 is made up of 16 amino acids. Germline V CDR1 and CDR2: SGHRS, YFSETQ. The CDR3: CASSPGLAGQQETQYF. The CDR3 coding sequence is TGCGCCAGCAGCCCCGGACTAGCGGGACAGCAAGAGACCCAGTACTTC.

This clone was detected a few times. The same CDR3 is also encoded by other DNA sequences in this sample. The rearrangement uses TRBV18 and TRBJ2-2; no reliable D call. V was trimmed by 0 bases and J by 1 base, leaving 6 bases between them. The CDR3 extends over 15 amino acids. Germline V gene lookup returns CDR1 KGHSH and CDR2 LQKENI. DNA of the CDR3: TGTGCCAGCTCACCACCGGAGAGGAACACCGGGGAGCTGTTTTTT. Encoded protein: CASSPPERNTGELFF.

The chain couples TRBV7-3 to TRBJ2-5; 12 bases line up with TRBD1. Germline V lookup: CDR1 SGHTA, CDR2 FQGTGA. This CDR3 is 15 amino acids long. J was trimmed by 5 bases and V by 6 bases; bases with no gene match: 7. CDR3 loop: CASSRGQGAGETQYF. CDR3 DNA sequence: TGTGCCAGCAGTCGGGGACAGGGGGCAGGGGAGACCCAGTACTTC.

This clone is a singleton in its sample. The V gene is TRBV18, the J gene TRBJ1-4; 9 bases are a match to TRBD1. The CDR3 length is 16 residues. CDR1 and CDR2 (germline): KGHSH, LQKENI. V dropped 0 bases and J dropped 4; count of bases not matched to a gene: 3. This CDR3 reads CASSPPRGQGNEKLFF. The CDR3 nucleotides are TGTGCCAGCTCACCACCAAGGGGACAGGGTAATGAAAAACTGTTTTTT.

The table lists this clone with many counts. CDR3 region: CASSSNNQPQHF. The DNA for the CDR3 is TGTGCCAGCAGCTCGAACAATCAGCCCCAGCATTTT. This chain connects TRBV7-2 to TRBJ1-5, with D unresolved. Per the germline V gene, CDR1 is SGHTA and CDR2 is FQGNSA. The CDR3 has 12 amino acids. Deletions cut 4 bases from V and 3 bases from J, with 4 bases between.

This chain links TRBV6-1 with TRBJ2-1, with unresolved D. Per the germline V gene, CDR1 is MNHNS and CDR2 is SASEGT. The CDR3 runs 13 residues. The V and J ends lost 8 bases and 7 bases respectively, with 15 bases between them. The CDR3 spells CASLTAYFNEQFF. The CDR3 nucleotides read TGTGCCAGCTTGACGGCCTATTTTAATGAGCAGTTCTTC.

The J gene is TRBJ2-2, the V gene TRBV28; D possibly corresponds to TRBD2 (6 bases). V lost 5 bases and J 6 bases, leaving 25 bases between the germline ends. CDR1 MDHEN and CDR2 SYDVKM come from the germline V gene. The CDR3 is 18 amino acids. This CDR3 reads CASSPGTRWIPAAGELFF. The CDR3 DNA sequence: TGTGCCAGCAGTCCCGGGACTCGTTGGATTCCCGCCGCCGGGGAGCTGTTTTTT.

This clone was counted a single time. The same CDR3 arises from other DNA sequences in this sample as well. The chain recombines TRBV12-5 with TRBJ2-5; D call uncertain. Trimming cost V 3 bases and J 4 bases, with 3 bases left between them. Germline-derived CDR1 and CDR2 are LGHNT and FRNRAP. The CDR3 covers 11 residues. CDR3 DNA: TGTGCTAGTGGTTTAGGAGAGACCCAGTACTTC. The encoded protein is CASGLGETQYF. The entire variable domain, with the rest obtained from reference TRBV12-5 and TRBJ2-5, is as follows: DARVTQTPRHKVTEMGQEVTMRCQPILGHNTVFWYRQTMMQGLELLAYFRNRAPLDDSGMPKDRFSAEMPDATLATLKIQPSEPRDSAVYFCASGLGETQYFGPGTRLLVL.

The chain carries TRBV5-6 and TRBJ1-1; possibly TRBD1 for D (5 bases). CDR1 is SGHDT, CDR2 YYEEEE, per germline. Trimming took off 2 bases at V and 1 base at J, with 9 bases between the two ends. This CDR3 spans 14 amino acids. The CDR3 reads CASSFGQTNTEAFF. The CDR3, as DNA: TGTGCCAGCAGCTTTGGACAAACGAACACTGAAGCTTTCTTT.

The rearrangement links TRBV4-2 to TRBJ2-3, with TRBD2 matching over 7 bases. Unmatched junction bases numbered 4, after V lost 1 base and J lost 3 bases. Germline-derived CDR1 and CDR2 are LGHNA and YNFKEQ. The CDR3 consists of 15 residues. CDR3 nucleotide sequence: TGTGCCAGCAGCCAAGTCCTAGCGGAAACAGATACGCAGTATTTT. This gives the protein CASSQVLAETDTQYF.

J is TRBJ2-1 and V is TRBV27; 9 bases fit TRBD2. Germline lookup yields CDR1 MNHEY and CDR2 SMNVEV (reference sequence). Trimming at V came to 6 bases and at J to 6 bases, leaving 6 bases not matched to a gene. This CDR3 is built from 14 residues. CDR3 residues: CASRDSGSPNEQFF. The DNA for the CDR3 is TGTGCCAGCAGGGATAGCGGGAGCCCCAATGAGCAGTTCTTC.

This clone was recorded once. This sequence joins TRBV28 and TRBJ2-7; unclear D gene. The CDR3 spans 13 residues. Germline lookup yields CDR1 MDHEN and CDR2 SYDVKM. With 1 base removed from V and 5 bases from J, the gap between germline ends came to 9 bases. In DNA, the CDR3 is TGTGCCAGCAGTTTATTTGGGCTTCACGAGCAGTACTTC. Translating it yields CASSLFGLHEQYF.

The chain employs TRBV2 and TRBJ2-7; TRBD1 matches 7 bases. Trimming at V came to 6 bases and at J to 4 bases, leaving 12 bases not matched to a gene. Germline CDR1 is SNHLY and CDR2 is FYNNEI. The CDR3 is 15 residues long. The CDR3 DNA is TGTGCCAGCAGACCGACCAGACAGGGAGCGTACGAGCAGTACTTC. Translating gives CASRPTRQGAYEQYF.

Note on this clone: The sample holds other DNA sequences that translate to the same CDR3. The V and J genes are TRBV20-1 and TRBJ2-5; D is uncertain. V shed 6 bases and J shed 3 bases, with 8 bases lying between them. This CDR3 region has 11 residues. Looked up from germline, CDR1 is DFQATT and CDR2 is SNEGSKA (reference sequence). CDR3 sequence: CSARAEETQYF. CDR3 coding DNA: TGCAGTGCCCGAGCTGAAGAGACCCAGTACTTC.

The genes are TRBV11-1 and TRBJ2-3; 12 bases are shared with TRBD2. CDR1 and CDR2 from the germline V gene are SGHAT and FQDESV (reference sequence). Trimming removed 5 bases from V and 0 bases from J; junction bases left unmatched: 9. CDR3 size: 18 residues. DNA for the CDR3: TGTGCCAGCAGCCCTACTCCCGGGACTAGCGGGAGCACAGATACGCAGTATTTT. It specifies CASSPTPGTSGSTDTQYF.

Details on this clone: This clone may be a read error of a much larger clone one base away. The rearrangement joins TRBV7-3 to TRBJ1-2; TRBD1 is a possible D gene (5 bases). Germline loops: CDR1 SGHTA, CDR2 FQGTGA. V was trimmed by 5 bases and J by 1 base, leaving 8 bases between them. The CDR3 loop spans 13 amino acids. CDR3 region: CASSQGVNYGYTF. As DNA, the CDR3 is TGTGCCAGCAGCCAAGGGGTTAACTATGGCTACACCTTC.

This clone came up once. This rearrangement joins TRBV9 to TRBJ2-2; 11 nucleotides agree with TRBD2. The trim removed 3 bases at V and 4 bases at J, leaving 8 bases unmatched. CDR1 is SGDLS and CDR2 is YYNGEE in the germline V gene. The CDR3 runs to 17 residues. The CDR3 spells CASSASLAGVPTGELFF. CDR3 coding DNA: TGTGCCAGCAGCGCCTCACTAGCGGGAGTCCCCACCGGGGAGCTGTTTTTT.